This TCR beta chain emerged from a study of breast tumors, draining lymph nodes, adjacent tissues. Regarding the study as a whole: That most tumor T cells come from lymph nodes remained unproven. Tumor TCR diversity was below lymph nodes but above nontumor tissue.

Between the trimmed V and J ends, which lost 4 bases and 9 bases, there was a span of 10 bases. The germline gives CDR1 LGHDT, CDR2 YNNKEL (reference sequence). The CDR3 contains 12 residues. Concerning this clonotype itself: The antigen is not known.

One entry per CDR3 protein results from TCRdb running MiXCR on the multiplex PCR reads. This sample has around 130,000 distinct CDR3 sequences, with 15% to 20% found just once. Breast cancer patients provided tissue from their axillary draining lymph nodes. The sequenced sample consisted of axillary lymph node tissue. V gene TRBV3-1 combines with J gene TRBJ1-3; no firm D call. This TCR was sampled from a female donor with breast cancer. Some clones in this sample may be carry-over from other donors' samples. For the CDR3, the DNA is TGTGCCAGCAGCCTCGACCCGAGCACCATATATTTT. This sequence encodes CASSLDPSTIYF.